The 14 T cell receptor beta chains given below trace back to one sample, sequenced in a study of regulatory T cells in long-lasting Graves disease. Time point indicated: persistent/refractory GD, antithyroid drugs over 5 years with positive TRAb. The authors made the TCR library using RNA they extracted from PBMCs. CDR3 regions were amplified by Arm-PCR using iRepertoire HTBI primers to build TCR beta libraries. TCRdb reprocessed the multiplex PCR reads via MiXCR and lists one record per CDR3 protein. Of 500,000 to 700,000 distinct CDR3 sequences in the sample, approximately 31% were seen once. Source: peripheral blood mononuclear cells (PBMCs), taken when the disease was refractory, from a patient treated with antithyroid drugs. The receptors come from a female donor with Graves disease.

The CDR3 spells CASGSHRGEQYF. In nucleotides, the CDR3 is TGTGCTAGTGGGTCGCACAGGGGAGAGCAGTACTTC. The chain joins TRBV12-5 to TRBJ2-7, with 7 bases identical to TRBD1. V was pared by 6 bases and J by 7 bases, with 6 bases of the junction left unmatched. CDR1 and CDR2 from the germline V gene are LGHNT and FRNRAP. The CDR3 covers 12 residues. Variable domain in full (rest from reference TRBV12-5 and TRBJ2-7): DARVTQTPRHKVTEMGQEVTMRCQPILGHNTVFWYRQTMMQGLELLAYFRNRAPLDDSGMPKDRFSAEMPDATLATLKIQPSEPRDSAVYFCASGSHRGEQYFGPGTRLTVT.

Many counts were recorded for this clonotype. V is TRBV20-1 and J is TRBJ2-5; tentative D call: TRBD1 (6 bases). The CDR3 runs to 16 residues. V lost 4 bases and J 2 bases, leaving 20 bases between the germline ends. CDR1 and CDR2 (germline): DFQATT, SNEGSKA (reference sequence). In DNA form, the CDR3 reads TGCAGTGCTATCGCCGCGACCCCACAGGGTCAAGAGACCCAGTACTTC. This encodes CSAIAATPQGQETQYF.

The V call is TRBV5-1, the J call TRBJ2-2; no reliable D call. CDR1 is SGHRS and CDR2 is YFSETQ in the germline V gene. Trimming took off 0 bases at V and 3 bases at J, with 6 bases between the two ends. There are 14 residues in the CDR3. The CDR3 DNA is TGCGCCAGCAGCTTGGTTCAGTACACCGGGGAGCTGTTTTTT. As protein: CASSLVQYTGELFF.

V and J are TRBV15 and TRBJ1-4; tentative D call: TRBD1 (6 bases). The length of the CDR3 is 15 residues. Germline-derived CDR1 and CDR2 are LNHNV and YYDKDF (reference sequence). The V and J ends lost 3 bases and 8 bases respectively, with 16 bases between them. CDR3 coding DNA: TGTGCCACCAGCAGGGGCGACAGGACAAGAGAAAAACTGTTTTTT. Its protein product is CATSRGDRTREKLFF.

The V gene is TRBV5-1, the J gene TRBJ1-1; tentative D call: TRBD1 (5 bases). V lost 3 bases to trimming and J lost 5 bases, with 14 bases between them. The germline V gene encodes CDR1 SGHRS and CDR2 YFSETQ. The CDR3 is 14 amino acids. The CDR3 region has the DNA TGCGCCAGCAGCTGGGATGGGGCGTCTACTGAAGCTTTCTTT. Its translation is CASSWDGASTEAFF.

The chain combines TRBV27 with TRBJ2-7, with 10 bases lining up with TRBD2. The CDR3 runs 17 residues. The germline V gene has CDR1 MNHEY and CDR2 SMNVEV (reference sequence). The ends lost 1 base at V and 6 bases at J; junction bases unmatched: 12. CDR3 coding DNA: TGTGCCAGCAGTTTATTGGCCCCTAGCGGGAGTATGAGCGAGCAGTACTTC. Translated: CASSLLAPSGSMSEQYF.

To note about this clonotype: One base away lies a much larger clone, so this may be a sequencing read error. The DNA for the CDR3 is TGTGCCAGCAGCCCCGCCATGGGGACCCAGTACTTC. The encoded protein is CASSPAMGTQYF. The gene calls are TRBV7-6 and TRBJ2-5; D uncertain. Trimming shortened V by 5 bases and J by 7 bases, and 11 bases separated the two germline ends. Germline-derived CDR1 and CDR2 are SGHVS and FNYEAQ. The CDR3 is made up of 12 amino acids.

The J gene is TRBJ2-1, the V gene TRBV7-2; TRBD1 is a possible D gene (6 bases). Trimming pared 3 bases from V and 8 bases from J, leaving 17 bases between. The CDR3 spans 15 residues. The germline gives CDR1 SGHTA, CDR2 FQGNSA. The DNA for the CDR3 is TGTGCCAGCAGCTTGGGGGACAACGATGAGCATGAGCAGTTCTTC. It specifies CASSLGDNDEHEQFF.

This sequence joins TRBV11-2 and TRBJ2-7; 9 nucleotides match TRBD2. Trimming removed 5 bases from V and 1 base from J; junction bases left unmatched: 15. Germline V gene lookup returns CDR1 SGHAT and CDR2 FQNNGV. CDR3 length equals 18 residues. CDR3 nucleotides: TGTGCCAGCAGCCTTTTGCCGGTAGCGGGAGATCGGTCCTACGAGCAGTACTTC. It specifies CASSLLPVAGDRSYEQYF.

The chain employs TRBV19 and TRBJ1-1; D is possibly TRBD1 (6 bases). The CDR3 spans 15 residues. The germline gives CDR1 LNHDA, CDR2 SQIVND (reference sequence). The ends were cut back, 4 bases at V and 1 base at J, with 13 bases in the middle. The CDR3 DNA reads as TGTGCCAGTAGTAATAGACAGGTAGGGAACACTGAAGCTTTCTTT. It specifies CASSNRQVGNTEAFF. Full variable domain (outside the CDR3, taken from reference TRBV19 and TRBJ1-1): DGGITQSPKYLFRKEGQNVTLSCEQNLNHDAMYWYRQDPGQGLRLIYYSQIVNDFQKGDIAEGYSVSREKKESFPLTVTSAQKNPTAFYLCASSNRQVGNTEAFFGQGTRLTVV.

The chain uses TRBV25-1 and TRBJ2-2, with TRBD1 identical over 8 bases. The CDR3 is made up of 15 amino acids. V trimming: 6 bases; J trimming: 3 bases; junction bases outside the gene matches: 6. Per the germline V gene, CDR1 is MGHDK and CDR2 is SYGVNS. The CDR3 is CASRKEDRDTGELFF. Here the CDR3 DNA reads TGTGCCAGCAGGAAGGAGGACAGGGACACCGGGGAGCTGTTTTTT.

Ten or more counts support this clonotype. This sequence joins TRBV7-2 and TRBJ1-2, with D possibly being TRBD1 (6 bases). The CDR3 length is 14 residues. Per the germline V gene, CDR1 is SGHTA and CDR2 is FQGNSA. V gave up 1 base and J gave up 8 bases, with 14 bases separating them. CDR3 coding DNA: TGTGCCAGCAGCTTAGTCCCCAGGGGTGAGGGCTACACCTTC. It is translated as CASSLVPRGEGYTF.

This clonotype was seen only a few times. V usage is TRBV4-1 and J usage is TRBJ2-7, with 7 bases that match TRBD1. Germline CDR1 and CDR2: MGHRA and YSYEKL. V lost 3 bases and J lost 4; bases outside the gene matches: 6. The CDR3 consists of 14 residues. CDR3 sequence: CASSHPGTVYEQYF. CDR3 coding DNA: TGCGCCAGCAGCCACCCCGGGACAGTTTACGAGCAGTACTTC.

The chain joins TRBV30 to TRBJ2-7; maybe TRBD1 (5 bases). From germline, CDR1 is GTSNPN and CDR2 SVGIG (reference sequence). The CDR3 runs to 13 residues. Trimming shortened V by 2 bases and J by 4 bases, and 12 bases separated the two germline ends. The CDR3, as DNA: TGTGCCTGGAGTAGGGGCAGATTTTACGAGCAGTACTTC. This gives the protein CAWSRGRFYEQYF.